This T cell receptor beta chain was retrieved from a study of beta chain features in type 1 diabetes. The CDR3 length is 12 residues. With 5 bases removed from V and 13 bases from J, the gap between germline ends came to 18 bases. Germline assignment: CDR1 SGHTA and CDR2 FQGNSA. Expressed TCRB transcripts were sequenced because the entire RNA isolate underwent reverse transcription. Data came from immunoSEQ multiplex PCR; TCRdb stores just in-frame clones and leaves some out. The sample holds some 230,000 clones, over 9.5% seen once. This clone was seen many times. This rearrangement joins TRBV7-2 to TRBJ2-7, with D perhaps TRBD2 (5 bases). Sequenced material: naive CD4+ T cells from blood. This receptor was obtained from a woman younger than 30 in good health. The CDR3 region has the DNA TGTGCCAGCAGCCCCGACTACGCGCCACTCTACTTC. As protein: CASSPDYAPLYF.